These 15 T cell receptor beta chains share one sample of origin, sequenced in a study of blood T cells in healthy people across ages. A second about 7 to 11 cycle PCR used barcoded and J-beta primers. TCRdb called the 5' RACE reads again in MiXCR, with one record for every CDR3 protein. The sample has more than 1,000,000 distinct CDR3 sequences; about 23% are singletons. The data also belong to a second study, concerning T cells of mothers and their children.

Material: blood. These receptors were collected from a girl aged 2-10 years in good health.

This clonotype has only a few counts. CDR3 coding DNA: TGTGCCAGCAGATGGACAGGGATCAGTGAGCAGTTCTTC. Its translation: CASRWTGISEQFF. This chain links TRBV6-1 with TRBJ2-1; 8 nucleotides agree with TRBD1. Germline V gene sequence: CDR1 MNHNS, CDR2 SASEGT. Trimming at V came to 6 bases and at J to 9 bases, leaving 7 bases not matched to a gene. This CDR3 has 13 amino acids.

CDR3 DNA: TGCAGCGTTGAAGGTCGCGAGAGCACAGATACGCAGTATTTT. As protein: CSVEGRESTDTQYF. The chain recombines TRBV29-1 with TRBJ2-3; the D is unclear. The V and J ends lost 1 base and 0 bases respectively, with 8 bases between them. The germline V gene encodes CDR1 SQVTM and CDR2 ANQGSEA. The CDR3 contains 14 residues.

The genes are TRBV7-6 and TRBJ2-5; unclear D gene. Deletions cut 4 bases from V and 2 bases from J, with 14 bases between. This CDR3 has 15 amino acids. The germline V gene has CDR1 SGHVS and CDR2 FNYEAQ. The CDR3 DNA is TGTGCCAGCAGCTCTCAGCCTTCCCTGCAAGAGACCCAGTACTTC. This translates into CASSSQPSLQETQYF.

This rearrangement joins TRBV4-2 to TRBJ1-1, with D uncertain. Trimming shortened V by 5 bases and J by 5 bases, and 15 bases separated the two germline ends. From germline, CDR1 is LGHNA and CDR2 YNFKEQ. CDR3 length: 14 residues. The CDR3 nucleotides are TGTGCCAGCAGCTTGCAAAACTATGAGACTGAAGCTTTCTTT. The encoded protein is CASSLQNYETEAFF.

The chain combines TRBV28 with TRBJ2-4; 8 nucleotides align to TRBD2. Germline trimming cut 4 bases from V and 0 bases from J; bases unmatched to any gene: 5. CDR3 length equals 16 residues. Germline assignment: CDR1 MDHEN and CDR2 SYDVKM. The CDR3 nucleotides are TGTGCCAGCAGTTCATCCGGGGGGGTAGCCAAAAACATTCAGTACTTC. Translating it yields CASSSSGGVAKNIQYF.

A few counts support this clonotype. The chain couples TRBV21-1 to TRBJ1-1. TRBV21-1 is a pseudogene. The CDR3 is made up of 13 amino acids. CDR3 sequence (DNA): TGTGCCAGCAGCAGCCAAAAGACCACTGAAGCTTTCTTT. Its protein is CASSSQKTTEAFF.

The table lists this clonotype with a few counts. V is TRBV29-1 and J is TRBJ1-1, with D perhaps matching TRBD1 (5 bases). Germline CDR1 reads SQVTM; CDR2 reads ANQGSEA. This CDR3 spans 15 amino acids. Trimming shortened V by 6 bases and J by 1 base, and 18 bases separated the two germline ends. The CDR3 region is CSVRSLQVTNTEAFF. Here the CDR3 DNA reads TGCAGCGTGCGGTCCTTACAGGTCACGAACACTGAAGCTTTCTTT.

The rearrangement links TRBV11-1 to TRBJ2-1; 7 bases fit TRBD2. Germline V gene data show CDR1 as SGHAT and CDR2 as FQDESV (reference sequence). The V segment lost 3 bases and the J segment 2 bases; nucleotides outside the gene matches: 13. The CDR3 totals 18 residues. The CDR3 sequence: CASSFSRGGGGTYNEQFF. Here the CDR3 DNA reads TGTGCCAGCAGCTTTTCGAGGGGCGGGGGTGGTACCTACAATGAGCAGTTCTTC.

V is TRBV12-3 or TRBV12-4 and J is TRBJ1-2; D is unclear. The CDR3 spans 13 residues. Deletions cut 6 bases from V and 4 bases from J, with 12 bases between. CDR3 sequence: CASSPGNTYGYTF. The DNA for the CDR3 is TGTGCCAGCAGCCCCGGGAATACCTATGGCTACACCTTC.

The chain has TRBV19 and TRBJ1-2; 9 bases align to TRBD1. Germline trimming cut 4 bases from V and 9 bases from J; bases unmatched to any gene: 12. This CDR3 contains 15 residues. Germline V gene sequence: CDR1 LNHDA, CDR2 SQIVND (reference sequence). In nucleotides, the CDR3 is TGTGCCAGTAGTACCGGGACAGGGTGGTCTTTGAGCTACACCTTC. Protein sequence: CASSTGTGWSLSYTF.

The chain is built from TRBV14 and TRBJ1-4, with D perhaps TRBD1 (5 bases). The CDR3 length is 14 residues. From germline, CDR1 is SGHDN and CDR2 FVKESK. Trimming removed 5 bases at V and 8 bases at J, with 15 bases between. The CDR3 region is CASSSPGGGEKLFF. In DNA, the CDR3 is TGTGCCAGCAGCTCACCCGGGGGAGGAGAAAAACTGTTTTTT. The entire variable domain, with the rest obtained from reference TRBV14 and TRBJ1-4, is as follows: EAGVTQFPSHSVIEKGQTVTLRCDPISGHDNLYWYRRVMGKEIKFLLHFVKESKQDESGMPNNRFLAERTGGTYSTLKVQPAELEDSGVYFCASSSPGGGEKLFFGSGTQLSVL.

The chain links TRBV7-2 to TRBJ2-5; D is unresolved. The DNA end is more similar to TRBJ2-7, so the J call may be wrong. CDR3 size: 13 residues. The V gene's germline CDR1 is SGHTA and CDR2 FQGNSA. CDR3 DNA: TGTGCCAGCAGCTTAAGTTACTACTACGAGCAGTACTTC. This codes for CASSLSYYYEQYF.

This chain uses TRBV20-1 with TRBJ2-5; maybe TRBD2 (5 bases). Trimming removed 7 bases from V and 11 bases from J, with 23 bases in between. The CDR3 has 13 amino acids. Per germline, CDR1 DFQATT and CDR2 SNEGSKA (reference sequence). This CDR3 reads CSVWKTTLGEQYF. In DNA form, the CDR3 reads TGCAGTGTTTGGAAGACCACCTTGGGAGAGCAGTACTTC.

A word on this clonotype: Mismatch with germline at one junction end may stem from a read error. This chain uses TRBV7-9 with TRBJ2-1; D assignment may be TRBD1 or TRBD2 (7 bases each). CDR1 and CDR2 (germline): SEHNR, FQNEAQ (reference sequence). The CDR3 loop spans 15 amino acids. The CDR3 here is CAGSRGGSPYNEQFF. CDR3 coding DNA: TGTGCCGGCAGCAGGGGGGGAAGTCCTTACAATGAGCAGTTCTTC.

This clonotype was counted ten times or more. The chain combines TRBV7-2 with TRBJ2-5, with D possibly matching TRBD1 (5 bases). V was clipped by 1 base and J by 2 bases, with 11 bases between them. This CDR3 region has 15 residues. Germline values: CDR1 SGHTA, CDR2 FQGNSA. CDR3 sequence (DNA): TGTGCCAGCAGCTTAGTTAGGGGTGTACAAGAGACCCAGTACTTC. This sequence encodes CASSLVRGVQETQYF.